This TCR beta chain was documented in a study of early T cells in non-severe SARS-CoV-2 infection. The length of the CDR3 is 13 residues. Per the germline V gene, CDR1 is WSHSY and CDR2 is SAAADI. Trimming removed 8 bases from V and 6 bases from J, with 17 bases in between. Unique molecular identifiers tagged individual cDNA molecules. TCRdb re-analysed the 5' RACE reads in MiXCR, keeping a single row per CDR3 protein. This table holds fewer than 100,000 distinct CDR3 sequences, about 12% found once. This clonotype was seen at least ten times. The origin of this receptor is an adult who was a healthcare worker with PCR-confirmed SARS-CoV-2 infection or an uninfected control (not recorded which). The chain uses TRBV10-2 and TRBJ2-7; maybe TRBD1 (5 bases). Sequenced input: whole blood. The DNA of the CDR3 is TGCGCCAGCCTAGATCCTTTGGGGCCCGAGCAGTACTTC. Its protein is CASLDPLGPEQYF.